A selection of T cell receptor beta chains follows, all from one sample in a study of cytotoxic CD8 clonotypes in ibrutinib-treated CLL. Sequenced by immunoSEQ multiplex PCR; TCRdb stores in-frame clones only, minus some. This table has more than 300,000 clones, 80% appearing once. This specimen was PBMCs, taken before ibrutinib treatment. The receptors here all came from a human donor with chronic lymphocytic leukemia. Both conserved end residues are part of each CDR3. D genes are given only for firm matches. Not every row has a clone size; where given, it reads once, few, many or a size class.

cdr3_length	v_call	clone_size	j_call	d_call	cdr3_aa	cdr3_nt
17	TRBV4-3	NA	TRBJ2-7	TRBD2	CASSQGPSGRTPYEQYF	TGCGCCAGCAGCCAGGGACCTAGCGGGAGGACCCCCTACGAGCAGTACTTC
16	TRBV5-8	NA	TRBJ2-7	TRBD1	CASSLKLTGAPYEQYF	TGTGCCAGCAGCTTGAAGCTGACAGGGGCTCCCTACGAGCAGTACTTC
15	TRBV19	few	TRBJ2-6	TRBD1	CASSKDRAGANVLTF	TGTGCCAGTAGTAAAGACAGGGCTGGGGCCAACGTCCTGACTTTC
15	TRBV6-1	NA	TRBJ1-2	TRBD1	CASRRIQGAKDGYTF	TGTGCCAGCAGGCGCATACAGGGGGCCAAGGATGGCTACACCTTC
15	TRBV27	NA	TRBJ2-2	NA	CASSLAGRTTGELFF	TGTGCCAGCAGTCTCGCCGGGAGAACCACCGGGGAGCTGTTTTTT
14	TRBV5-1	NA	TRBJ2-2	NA	CASSQGPNTGELFF	TGCGCCAGCAGCCAGGGACCTAACACCGGGGAGCTGTTTTTT
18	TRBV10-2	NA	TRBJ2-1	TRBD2	CASSESTLGLAGSNEQFF	TGCGCCAGCAGTGAGTCGACTCTGGGGCTAGCGGGATCAAATGAGCAGTTCTTC
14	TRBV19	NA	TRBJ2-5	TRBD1	CASSATGGPGTQYF	TGTGCCAGTAGTGCCACAGGGGGACCCGGGACCCAGTACTTC
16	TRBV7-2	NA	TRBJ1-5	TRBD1	CASSLAWTGQNQPQHF	TGTGCCAGCAGCTTAGCATGGACAGGGCAGAATCAGCCCCAGCATTTT
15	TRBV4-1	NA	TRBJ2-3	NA	CASSQVQVSTDTQYF	TGCGCCAGCAGCCAAGTTCAGGTTAGCACAGATACGCAGTATTTT